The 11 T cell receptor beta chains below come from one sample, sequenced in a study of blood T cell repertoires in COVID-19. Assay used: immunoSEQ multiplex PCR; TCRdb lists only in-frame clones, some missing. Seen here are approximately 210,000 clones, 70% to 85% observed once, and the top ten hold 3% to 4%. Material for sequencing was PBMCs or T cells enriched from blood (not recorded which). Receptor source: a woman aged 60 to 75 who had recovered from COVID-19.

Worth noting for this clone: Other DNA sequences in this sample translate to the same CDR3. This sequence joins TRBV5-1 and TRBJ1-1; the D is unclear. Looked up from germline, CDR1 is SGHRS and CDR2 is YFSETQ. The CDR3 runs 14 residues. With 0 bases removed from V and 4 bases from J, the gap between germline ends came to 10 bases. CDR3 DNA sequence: TGCGCCAGCAGCTTGGATCGAGCACCCACTGAAGCTTTCTTT. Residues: CASSLDRAPTEAFF.

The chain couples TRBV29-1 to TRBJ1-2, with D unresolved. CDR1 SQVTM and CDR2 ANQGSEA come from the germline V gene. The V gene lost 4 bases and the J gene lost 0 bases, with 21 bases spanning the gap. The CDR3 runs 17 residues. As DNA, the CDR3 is TGCAGCGTTGCACCTCCGCCATACATGGTCGCTAACTATGGCTACACCTTC. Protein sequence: CSVAPPPYMVANYGYTF.

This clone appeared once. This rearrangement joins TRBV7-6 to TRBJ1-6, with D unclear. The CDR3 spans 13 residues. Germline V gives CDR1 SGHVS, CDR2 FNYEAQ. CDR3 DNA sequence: TGTGCAAGGGAGCAGGAGGCGTGTATACCCCTCCACTTT. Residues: CAREQEACIPLHF.

The CDR3 protein is CAISDWGLAGGSKQYF. CDR3 sequence (DNA): TGTGCCATCAGTGATTGGGGACTAGCGGGAGGGTCTAAGCAGTACTTC. The chain is built from TRBV10-3 and TRBJ2-7; 16 nucleotides align to TRBD2. Germline CDR1 ENHRY, CDR2 SYGVKD. The CDR3 is 16 amino acids. The J segment lost 8 bases and the V segment lost 3 bases, leaving 7 bases of the junction unmatched.

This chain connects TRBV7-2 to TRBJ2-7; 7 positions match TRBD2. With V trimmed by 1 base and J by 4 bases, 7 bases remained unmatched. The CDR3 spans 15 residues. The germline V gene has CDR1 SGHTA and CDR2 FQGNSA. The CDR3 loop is CASSLVPGLQYEQYF. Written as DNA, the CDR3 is TGTGCCAGCAGCTTAGTCCCGGGACTACAATACGAGCAGTACTTC.

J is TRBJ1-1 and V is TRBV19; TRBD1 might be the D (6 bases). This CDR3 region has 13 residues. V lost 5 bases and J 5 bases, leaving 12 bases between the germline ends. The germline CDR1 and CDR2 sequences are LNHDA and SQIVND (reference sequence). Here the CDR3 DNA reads TGTGCCAGTAGTGTGGTACAGGGAACTGAAGCTTTCTTT. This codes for CASSVVQGTEAFF.

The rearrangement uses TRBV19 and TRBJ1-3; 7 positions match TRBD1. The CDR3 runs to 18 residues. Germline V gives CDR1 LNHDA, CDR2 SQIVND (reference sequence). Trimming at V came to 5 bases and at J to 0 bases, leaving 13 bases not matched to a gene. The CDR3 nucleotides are TGTGCCAGTAGTTCGTCCCCGGGACAGAGCCTCTCTGGAAACACCATATATTTT. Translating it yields CASSSSPGQSLSGNTIYF.

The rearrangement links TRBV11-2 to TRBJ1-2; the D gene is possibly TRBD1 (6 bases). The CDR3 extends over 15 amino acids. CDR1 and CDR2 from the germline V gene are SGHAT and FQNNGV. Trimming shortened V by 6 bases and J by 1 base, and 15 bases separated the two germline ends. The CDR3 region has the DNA TGTGCCAGCAGTCCAGATGGACAGTATAACTATGGCTACACCTTC. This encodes CASSPDGQYNYGYTF.

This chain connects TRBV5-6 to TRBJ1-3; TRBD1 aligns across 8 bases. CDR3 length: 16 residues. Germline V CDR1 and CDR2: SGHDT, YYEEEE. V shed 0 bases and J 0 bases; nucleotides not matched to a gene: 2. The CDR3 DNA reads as TGTGCCAGCAGCTTGGTCGGACAGGGCTCTGGAAACACCATATATTTT. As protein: CASSLVGQGSGNTIYF.

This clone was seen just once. The CDR3 DNA reads TGCGCCAGCAGCTTGGCCTGGGACAGGAGATACAATGAGCAGTTCTTC. This gives the protein CASSLAWDRRYNEQFF. The chain combines TRBV5-1 with TRBJ2-1, with 8 bases aligning to TRBD1. With V trimmed by 0 bases and J by 4 bases, 6 bases remained unmatched. Germline V CDR1 and CDR2: SGHRS, YFSETQ. CDR3 size: 16 residues.

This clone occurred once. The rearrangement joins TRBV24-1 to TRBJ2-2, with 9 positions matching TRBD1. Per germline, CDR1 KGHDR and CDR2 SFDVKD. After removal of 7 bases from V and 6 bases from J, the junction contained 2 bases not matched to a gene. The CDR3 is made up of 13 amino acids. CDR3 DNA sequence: TGTGCCACCAGACAGGGGGCGTCCGGGGAGCTGTTTTTT. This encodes CATRQGASGELFF.